The sequence of this T cell receptor (beta chain) was determined in a study of OX40 agonist ivuxolimab in advanced cancers. For the study at large: An agonistic human IgG2 monoclonal antibody against OX40 (CD134) was given. Six ivuxolimab dose levels, 0.01 to 10 mg/kg, were given intravenously every 2 weeks. Study findings and constraints: On average, a greater number of expanded clones characterised CD8+ T cells relative to CD4+. The expanded peripheral T cells' antigen specificity was not determined.

The CDR3 consists of 15 residues. Trimming pared 1 base from V and 8 bases from J, leaving 17 bases between. CDR1 and CDR2 (germline): MNHEY, SMNVEV (reference sequence). The data were produced by immunoSEQ multiplex PCR, yet TCRdb's version contains in-frame clones alone and is incomplete. The sample records more than 65,000 clones, roughly 92% being singletons. Remarks on this clone: Antigen specificity is unknown.

Sequencing was performed on CD4+ or CD8+ T cells sorted from blood, taken in a trial of the OX40 agonist ivuxolimab. The V call is TRBV27, the J call TRBJ1-1; D possibly corresponds to TRBD1 (6 bases). This TCR came from an adult with an advanced solid tumor such as melanoma, head and neck, liver or kidney cancer. The CDR3 DNA sequence: TGTGCCAGCAGTTTATTCCTGGGGGCTCCCGGGGAAGCTTTCTTT. This gives the protein CASSLFLGAPGEAFF.